Each of the 18 T cell receptor beta chains below was sequenced from the same sample in a study of blood T cell repertoires in COVID-19. Sequencing used immunoSEQ multiplex PCR; TCRdb keeps in-frame clones, though not all of them. The sample includes approximately 240,000 clones, 80% to 95% seen only once; the top ten take around 0.86%. The material sequenced was peripheral blood. Receptors were obtained from a young man with COVID-19, enrolled during active disease.

V is TRBV4-1 and J is TRBJ2-6; TRBD1 aligns across 7 bases. V dropped 0 bases and J dropped 2; count of bases not matched to a gene: 4. The CDR3 runs to 17 residues. Germline loops: CDR1 MGHRA, CDR2 YSYEKL. CDR3 nucleotide sequence: TGCGCCAGCAGCCAAGAAGCGCAGGGGGCTGGGGCCAACGTCCTGACTTTC. Residues: CASSQEAQGAGANVLTF.

The V gene is TRBV18, the J gene TRBJ2-3, with 8 bases lining up with TRBD1. The V and J ends lost 6 bases and 2 bases, in that order; junction bases with no gene match: 10. This CDR3 comprises 16 residues. Germline V lookup: CDR1 KGHSH, CDR2 LQKENI. CDR3 sequence: CASSQQGGRNTDTQYF. The CDR3 nucleotides read TGTGCCAGCTCCCAACAGGGGGGCCGTAACACAGATACGCAGTATTTT.

The J gene is TRBJ1-5, the V gene TRBV6-1; D ambiguous. The CDR3 contains 15 residues. The germline V gene has CDR1 MNHNS and CDR2 SASEGT. The V gene lost 3 bases and the J gene lost 0 bases, with 9 bases spanning the gap. CDR3 sequence: CASSERLSSNQPQHF. DNA for the CDR3: TGTGCCAGCAGTGAGAGGCTGTCTAGCAATCAGCCCCAGCATTTT.

This chain connects TRBV11-3 to TRBJ2-1, with D tentatively TRBD2 (6 bases). The ends were cut back, 5 bases at V and 6 bases at J, with 11 bases in the middle. The CDR3 loop spans 13 amino acids. Germline values: CDR1 SGHNT, CDR2 YENEEA. The CDR3 DNA reads TGTGCCAGCAGCCTGGGAGGTGGCAATGAGCAGTTCTTC. Protein: CASSLGGGNEQFF.

The chain has TRBV9 and TRBJ1-1, with D possibly TRBD1 on 6 matching bases. With 4 bases removed from V and 6 bases from J, the gap between germline ends came to 16 bases. CDR3 length: 14 amino acids. Germline V CDR1 and CDR2: SGDLS, YYNGEE. In DNA form, the CDR3 reads TGTGCCAGCAGCCTAAATGTGGGGGGGCCTGAAGCTTTCTTT. This gives the protein CASSLNVGGPEAFF. Drawing the rest from reference TRBV9 and TRBJ1-1, the complete variable domain is DSGVTQTPKHLITATGQRVTLRCSPRSGDLSVYWYQQSLDQGLQFLIQYYNGEERAKGNILERFSAQQFPDLHSELNLSSLELGDSALYFCASSLNVGGPEAFFGQGTRLTVV.

J is TRBJ2-1 and V is TRBV6-2 or TRBV6-3; D not resolved. The CDR3 consists of 13 residues. V gave up 5 bases and J gave up 4 bases, with 9 bases separating them. Per the germline V gene, CDR1 is MNHEY and CDR2 is SVGEGT. CDR3 sequence reads: CASSARVYNEQFF. CDR3 bases: TGTGCCAGCAGTGCCCGGGTGTACAATGAGCAGTTCTTC.

The V and J genes are TRBV6-5 and TRBJ1-2; a possible D gene is TRBD1 (6 bases). The CDR3 is 15 amino acids. Per the germline V gene, CDR1 is MNHEY and CDR2 is SVGAGI. V lost 6 bases and J 3 bases, leaving 17 bases between the germline ends. The CDR3 nucleotides are TGTGCCAGCAGGGCCACGACAGGAAGAGACTATGGCTACACCTTC. Amino acids: CASRATTGRDYGYTF.

J is TRBJ1-4 and V is TRBV4-1, with D possibly matching TRBD1 (6 bases). The germline V and J ends were trimmed by 1 base and 5 bases, with 14 bases remaining between them. The V gene's germline CDR1 is MGHRA and CDR2 YSYEKL. This CDR3 comprises 16 residues. Written as DNA, the CDR3 is TGCGCCAGCAGCCAAGTTGCCTTCCAGGGGAATGAAAAACTGTTTTTT. It encodes CASSQVAFQGNEKLFF.

Only a few counts were recorded for this clone. The sample carries other DNA sequences with the same CDR3. The J gene is TRBJ1-5, the V gene TRBV19; TRBD1 matches at 8 bases. Germline V gene data show CDR1 as LNHDA and CDR2 as SQIVND (reference sequence). The trim removed 8 bases at V and 2 bases at J, leaving 5 bases unmatched. The CDR3 is 14 amino acids. CDR3 amino acids: CASQAGGGNQPQHF. As DNA, the CDR3 is TGTGCCAGTCAGGCAGGGGGCGGCAATCAGCCCCAGCATTTT.

In this sample, this clone turned up a few times. Other DNA sequences in this sample translate to the same CDR3. The J gene is TRBJ2-5, the V gene TRBV7-9; D not resolved. Trimming cost V 5 bases and J 2 bases, with 3 bases left between them. Germline loops: CDR1 SEHNR, CDR2 FQNEAQ (reference sequence). The CDR3 has 11 amino acids. This CDR3 reads CASSPQETQYF. The CDR3 region has the DNA TGTGCCAGCAGCCCACAAGAGACCCAGTACTTC.

The CDR3 bases are TGTGCCAGTAGTGTCGACAGGGTGGTTGGCTACACCTTC. Amino acid sequence: CASSVDRVVGYTF. V gene TRBV19 combines with J gene TRBJ1-2; 7 bases are shared with TRBD1. CDR3 size: 13 residues. Germline assignment: CDR1 LNHDA and CDR2 SQIVND (reference sequence). After removal of 5 bases from V and 7 bases from J, the junction contained 7 bases not matched to a gene.

J is TRBJ2-1 and V is TRBV10-3; D remains unclear. Germline V lookup: CDR1 ENHRY, CDR2 SYGVKD. This CDR3 is 13 amino acids long. The V and J ends lost 5 bases and 8 bases respectively, with 13 bases between them. This chain's CDR3 is CAISPLSLHEQFF. The CDR3 DNA reads TGTGCCATCAGTCCTCTGAGTCTTCATGAGCAGTTCTTC.

In DNA form, the CDR3 reads TGTGCCAGCAGTTCGGGCGGGGCGCGAGGCTACACCTTC. This encodes CASSSGGARGYTF. The gene calls are TRBV27 and TRBJ1-2, with D perhaps matching TRBD1 (5 bases). Per the germline V gene, CDR1 is MNHEY and CDR2 is SMNVEV (reference sequence). The CDR3 has 13 residues. V shed 4 bases and J shed 8 bases, with 14 bases lying between them.

V gene TRBV7-9 combines with J gene TRBJ1-1; D might be TRBD1 (5 bases). V was trimmed by 3 bases and J by 4 bases, leaving 12 bases between them. CDR3 size: 14 residues. CDR1 is SEHNR and CDR2 is FQNEAQ in the germline V gene (reference sequence). CDR3 DNA sequence: TGTGCCAGCAGCTTCTCAGGGTTGGGCACTGAAGCTTTCTTT. Translated: CASSFSGLGTEAFF.

The chain carries TRBV2 and TRBJ2-3; D is uncertain. Per the germline V gene, CDR1 is SNHLY and CDR2 is FYNNEI. The length of the CDR3 is 14 residues. V was clipped by 3 bases and J by 0 bases, with 7 bases between them. This CDR3 reads CASSDRQSTDTQYF. The CDR3 DNA sequence: TGTGCCAGCAGTGATCGACAAAGCACAGATACGCAGTATTTT.

The V gene is TRBV11-2, the J gene TRBJ2-1; TRBD1 is a possible D gene (6 bases). CDR1 SGHAT and CDR2 FQNNGV come from the germline V gene. The V and J ends lost 0 bases and 0 bases respectively, with 9 bases between them. The CDR3 spans 16 residues. CDR3 sequence reads: CASSLEGGSSYNEQFF. CDR3 nucleotides: TGTGCCAGCAGCTTAGAAGGGGGTAGCTCCTACAATGAGCAGTTCTTC.

The DNA of the CDR3 is TGTGCCAGTAGGCCCGGACTGGGTGGTAATCAGCCCCAGCATTTT. Translated, it gives CASRPGLGGNQPQHF. The chain joins TRBV19 to TRBJ1-5; D unclear. Germline lookup yields CDR1 LNHDA and CDR2 SQIVND (reference sequence). Trimming removed 6 bases at V and 4 bases at J, with 16 bases between. CDR3 size: 15 residues.

The genes are TRBV19 and TRBJ1-1; 7 bases map to TRBD1. With V trimmed by 3 bases and J by 4 bases, 11 bases remained unmatched. CDR1 is LNHDA, CDR2 SQIVND, per germline (reference sequence). CDR3 length: 16 residues. The CDR3 nucleotides read TGTGCCAGTAGTATGGGGGCAGGGGGACGCGGCACTGAAGCTTTCTTT. Its protein product is CASSMGAGGRGTEAFF.